The 19 T cell receptor beta chains below come from one sample, sequenced in a study of blood T cell repertoires in COVID-19. Clones were read by immunoSEQ multiplex PCR, and TCRdb kept only the in-frame ones, dropping some. The sample yields over 90,000 clones, roughly 92% seen once. Material for sequencing was peripheral blood. The origin of the receptors is a woman between 50 and 59 years old with COVID-19, enrolled during active disease.

This clone appeared once. CDR3 in amino acids: CASSQSEAYEQYF. The CDR3 DNA follows: TGCGCCAGCAGCCAGAGTGAGGCCTACGAGCAGTACTTC. The rearrangement joins TRBV4-1 to TRBJ2-7; D call uncertain. Germline V lookup: CDR1 MGHRA, CDR2 YSYEKL. The CDR3 is 13 residues long. With 3 bases removed from V and 2 bases from J, the gap between germline ends came to 8 bases.

The chain is built from TRBV18 and TRBJ2-1, with 7 bases aligning to TRBD1. The CDR3 is 16 amino acids. The ends lost 3 bases at V and 4 bases at J; junction bases unmatched: 9. CDR1 is KGHSH and CDR2 is LQKENI in the germline V gene. The CDR3 here is CASSPGLRGPYNEQFF. The CDR3 DNA is TGTGCCAGCTCACCCGGATTAAGGGGGCCTTACAATGAGCAGTTCTTC. The full variable domain, with the rest looked up from reference TRBV18 and TRBJ2-1, is NAGVMQNPRHLVRRRGQEARLRCSPMKGHSHVYWYRQLPEEGLKFMVYLQKENIIDESGMPKERFSAEFPKEGPSILRIQQVVRGDSAAYFCASSPGLRGPYNEQFFGPGTRLTVL.

This chain joins TRBV3-1 (or the pseudogene TRBV3-2) and TRBJ1-1; TRBD1 matches at 7 bases. This CDR3 contains 15 residues. Germline loops: CDR1 LGHDT, CDR2 YNNKEL (reference sequence). Germline trimming cut 10 bases from V and 0 bases from J; bases unmatched to any gene: 11. CDR3 residues: CATRETGIMNTEAFF. The CDR3 nucleotides are TGTGCCACCCGAGAGACAGGGATCATGAACACTGAAGCTTTCTTT.

The J gene is TRBJ1-5, the V gene TRBV6-5; D might be TRBD1 (6 bases). The V end lost 5 bases, the J end lost 1 base, and 12 bases lay between the germline ends. CDR1 and CDR2 (germline): MNHEY, SVGAGI. There are 15 residues in the CDR3. The chain's CDR3 is CASSPTTGSNQPQHF. DNA for the CDR3: TGTGCCAGCAGTCCTACCACAGGGAGCAATCAGCCCCAGCATTTT.

The chain carries TRBV6-5 and TRBJ1-2; 10 bases line up with TRBD1. The CDR3 is made up of 13 amino acids. Germline-derived CDR1 and CDR2 are MNHEY and SVGAGI. Trimming cost V 6 bases and J 8 bases; bases outside gene matches: 6. Here the CDR3 reads CASRRQGARGYTF. CDR3 nucleotide sequence: TGTGCCAGCAGGAGACAGGGGGCAAGAGGCTACACCTTC.

The rearrangement joins TRBV6-4 to TRBJ2-6; D not certain. The germline CDR1 and CDR2 sequences are MRHNA and SNTAGT. V dropped 5 bases and J dropped 0 bases, with 8 bases sitting between them. CDR3 length: 15 amino acids. CDR3 sequence reads: CASSRWSSGANVLTF. CDR3 sequence (DNA): TGTGCCAGCAGTCGATGGAGCTCTGGGGCCAACGTCCTGACTTTC.

In this sample, this clone turned up once. V and J are TRBV7-8 and TRBJ2-4; 14 bases line up with TRBD2. Germline-derived CDR1 and CDR2 are SGHVS and FQNEAQ. The CDR3 contains 19 residues. The V segment lost 5 bases and the J segment 3 bases; nucleotides outside the gene matches: 12. CDR3 residues: CASSPRTSGGRSVKNIQYF. CDR3 bases: TGTGCCAGCAGCCCTCGGACTAGCGGGGGGCGTAGTGTCAAAAACATTCAGTACTTC.

The gene calls are TRBV19 and TRBJ1-1; D not resolved. The length of the CDR3 is 15 residues. Germline V gene lookup returns CDR1 LNHDA and CDR2 SQIVND (reference sequence). Trimming left V 5 bases short and J 8 bases short, with 21 bases between. CDR3 protein: CASSPGSGWSAEAFF. The DNA of the CDR3 is TGTGCCAGTAGTCCTGGGAGTGGGTGGTCGGCAGAAGCTTTCTTT.

The V and J genes are TRBV15 and TRBJ1-2; TRBD1 agrees at 7 bases. V was clipped by 0 bases and J by 0 bases; unmatched bases: 13. This CDR3 spans 19 amino acids. Germline V gene sequence: CDR1 LNHNV, CDR2 YYDKDF (reference sequence). The DNA for the CDR3 is TGTGCCACCAGCAGAGACCTAGGGACAGACTTGGATCCTAACTATGGCTACACCTTC. Translated, it gives CATSRDLGTDLDPNYGYTF.

This clone has only one observation. The chain recombines TRBV9 with TRBJ1-3; tentatively, D is TRBD1 (6 bases). The CDR3 sequence is 15 residues long. The V gene lost 3 bases and the J gene lost 2 bases, with 12 bases spanning the gap. Germline V CDR1 and CDR2: SGDLS, YYNGEE. The CDR3 bases are TGTGCCAGCAGCGGCTTAGGGGGTACTGGAAACACCATATATTTT. This sequence encodes CASSGLGGTGNTIYF.

The V and J genes are TRBV3-1 (or the pseudogene TRBV3-2) and TRBJ2-7; no reliable D call. CDR1 and CDR2 (germline): LGHDT, YNNKEL (reference sequence). The CDR3 extends over 13 amino acids. V lost 1 base to trimming and J lost 0 bases, with 4 bases between them. As DNA, the CDR3 is TGTGCCAGCAGCCAAGCCCACTCCTACGAGCAGTACGTC. This sequence encodes CASSQAHSYEQYV.

The V and J genes are TRBV4-3 and TRBJ2-6; TRBD1 matches 8 bases. The CDR3 has 17 amino acids. V was clipped by 0 bases and J by 4 bases; unmatched bases: 5. The germline V gene has CDR1 LGHNA and CDR2 YSLEER. CDR3 sequence: CASSQDPRGPGANVLTF. CDR3 sequence (DNA): TGCGCCAGCAGCCAAGATCCCAGGGGGCCGGGGGCCAACGTCCTGACTTTC.

The genes are TRBV6-5 and TRBJ1-1; 12 nucleotides match TRBD1. The CDR3 spans 14 residues. V dropped 6 bases and J dropped 4; count of bases not matched to a gene: 3. The germline V gene encodes CDR1 MNHEY and CDR2 SVGAGI. The CDR3 DNA reads as TGTGCCAGCAGACGGGACAGGGGGCCCACTGAAGCTTTCTTT. Protein sequence: CASRRDRGPTEAFF.

This rearrangement joins TRBV9 to TRBJ1-2; D gene unclear. Per germline, CDR1 SGDLS and CDR2 YYNGEE. This CDR3 has 18 residues. Deletions cut 0 bases from V and 0 bases from J, with 18 bases between. CDR3 sequence: CASSVVSSGVDTNYGYTF. The DNA of the CDR3 is TGTGCCAGCAGCGTAGTGAGCTCCGGGGTAGACACTAACTATGGCTACACCTTC.

Points on this clone: Mismatch with germline at one junction end may stem from a read error. The CDR3 reads CASSSISGGLRGNF. Here the CDR3 DNA reads TGTGCCAGCAGCTCCATTAGCGGGGGGCTCCGGGGAAATTTT. The chain links TRBV7-2 to TRBJ2-3; 10 bases align to TRBD2. Per germline, CDR1 SGHTA and CDR2 FQGNSA. The CDR3 is made up of 14 amino acids.

Concerning this clone itself: One end of the junction fails to match germline, which may point to a read error. This chain links TRBV19 with TRBJ1-6, with 7 bases that match TRBD1. CDR1 and CDR2 from the germline V gene are LNHDA and SQIVND (reference sequence). CDR3 length equals 10 residues. DNA for the CDR3: TGTGCCAGCAATCGACAGGGCGCTTACTTT. As protein: CASNRQGAYF.

DNA of the CDR3: TGTGCCAGTAGTAGTCCTAGCGGGGGGTCCTACGAGCAGTACTTC. It yields the protein CASSSPSGGSYEQYF. This chain joins TRBV19 and TRBJ2-7; 11 nucleotides match TRBD2. Germline CDR1 reads LNHDA; CDR2 reads SQIVND (reference sequence). V shed 4 bases and J 1 base; nucleotides not matched to a gene: 3. The CDR3 is 15 amino acids.

The chain recombines TRBV2 with TRBJ1-5, with a weak D call TRBD1 (5 bases). This CDR3 has 13 residues. V was trimmed by 4 bases and J by 3 bases, leaving 7 bases between them. CDR1 and CDR2 (germline): SNHLY, FYNNEI. CDR3 sequence reads: CASSAGNNQPQHF. The DNA of the CDR3 is TGTGCCAGCAGTGCAGGGAACAATCAGCCCCAGCATTTT.

V gene TRBV6-5 combines with J gene TRBJ2-7; TRBD1 might be the D (6 bases). The CDR3 covers 14 residues. V gave up 6 bases and J gave up 6 bases, with 18 bases separating them. In germline, CDR1 is MNHEY, CDR2 SVGAGI. This chain's CDR3 is CASSYQGLVLEQYV. The CDR3 nucleotides are TGTGCCAGCAGCTACCAGGGGCTAGTTCTCGAGCAGTACGTC.